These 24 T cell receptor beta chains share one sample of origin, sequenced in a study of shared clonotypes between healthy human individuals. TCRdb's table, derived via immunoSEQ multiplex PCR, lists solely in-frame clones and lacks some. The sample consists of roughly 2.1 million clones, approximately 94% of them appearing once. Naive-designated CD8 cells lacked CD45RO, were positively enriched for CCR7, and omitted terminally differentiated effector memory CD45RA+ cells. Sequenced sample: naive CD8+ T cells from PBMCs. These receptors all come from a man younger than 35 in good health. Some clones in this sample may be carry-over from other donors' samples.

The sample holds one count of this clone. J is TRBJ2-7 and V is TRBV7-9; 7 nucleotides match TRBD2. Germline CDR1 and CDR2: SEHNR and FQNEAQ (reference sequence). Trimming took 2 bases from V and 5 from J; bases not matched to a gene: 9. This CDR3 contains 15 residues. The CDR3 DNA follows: TGTGCCAGCAGCTTATCGGCGGGGACTATCCACGAGCAGTACTTC. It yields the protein CASSLSAGTIHEQYF.

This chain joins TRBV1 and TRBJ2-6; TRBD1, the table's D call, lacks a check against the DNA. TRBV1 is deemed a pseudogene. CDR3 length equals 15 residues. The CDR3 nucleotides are TGCACCAGCAGTTGTGCACAAAGTCGGGCCAACGTCCTGACTTTC. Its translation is CTSSCAQSRANVLTF.

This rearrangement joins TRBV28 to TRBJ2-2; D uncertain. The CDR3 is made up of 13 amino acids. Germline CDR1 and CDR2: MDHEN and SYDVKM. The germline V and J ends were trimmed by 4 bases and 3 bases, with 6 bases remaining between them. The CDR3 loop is CASSSTHTGELFF. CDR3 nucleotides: TGTGCCAGCAGTTCCACCCACACCGGGGAGCTGTTTTTT.

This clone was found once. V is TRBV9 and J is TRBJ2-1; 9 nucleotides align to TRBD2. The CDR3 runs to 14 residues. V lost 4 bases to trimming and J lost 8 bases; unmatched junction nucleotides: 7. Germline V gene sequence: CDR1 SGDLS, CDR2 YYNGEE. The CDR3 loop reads CASSLSGSGDEQFF. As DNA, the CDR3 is TGTGCCAGCAGCCTTAGCGGGAGTGGCGATGAGCAGTTCTTC. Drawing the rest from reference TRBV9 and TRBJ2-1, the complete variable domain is DSGVTQTPKHLITATGQRVTLRCSPRSGDLSVYWYQQSLDQGLQFLIQYYNGEERAKGNILERFSAQQFPDLHSELNLSSLELGDSALYFCASSLSGSGDEQFFGPGTRLTVL.

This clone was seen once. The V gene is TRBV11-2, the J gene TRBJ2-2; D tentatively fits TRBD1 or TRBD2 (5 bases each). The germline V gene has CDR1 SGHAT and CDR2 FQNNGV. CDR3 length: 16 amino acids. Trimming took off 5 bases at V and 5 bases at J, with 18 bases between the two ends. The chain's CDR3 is CASSTRDRSSTGELFF. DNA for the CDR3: TGTGCCAGCAGCACGAGGGACCGTTCGTCAACCGGGGAGCTGTTTTTT. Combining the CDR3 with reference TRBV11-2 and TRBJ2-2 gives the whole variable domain EAGVAQSPRYKIIEKRQSVAFWCNPISGHATLYWYQQILGQGPKLLIQFQNNGVVDDSQLPKDRFSAERLKGVDSTLKIQPAKLEDSAVYLCASSTRDRSSTGELFFGEGSRLTVL.

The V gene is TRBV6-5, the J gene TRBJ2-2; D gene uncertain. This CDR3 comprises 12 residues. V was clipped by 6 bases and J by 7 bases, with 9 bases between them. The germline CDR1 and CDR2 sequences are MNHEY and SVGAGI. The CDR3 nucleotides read TGTGCCAGCAGCCCTCCTGGCGGGGAGCTGTTTTTT. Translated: CASSPPGGELFF.

The CDR3 DNA reads as TGTGCCAGCAGTTTATTTCTTCCAGGCGACAATGAGCAGTTCTTC. Its translation is CASSLFLPGDNEQFF. The chain has TRBV27 and TRBJ2-1, with D hard to call. The CDR3 runs to 15 residues. Germline CDR1 reads MNHEY; CDR2 reads SMNVEV (reference sequence). V lost 1 base, J lost 5 bases, and 12 bases lay in between.

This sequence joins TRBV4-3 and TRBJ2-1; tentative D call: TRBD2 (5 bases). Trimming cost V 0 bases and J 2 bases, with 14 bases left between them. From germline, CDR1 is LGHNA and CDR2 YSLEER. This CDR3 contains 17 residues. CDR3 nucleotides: TGCGCCAGCAGCCAAGAAACCGCGCGGGCCGCCTACAATGAGCAGTTCTTC. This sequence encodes CASSQETARAAYNEQFF.

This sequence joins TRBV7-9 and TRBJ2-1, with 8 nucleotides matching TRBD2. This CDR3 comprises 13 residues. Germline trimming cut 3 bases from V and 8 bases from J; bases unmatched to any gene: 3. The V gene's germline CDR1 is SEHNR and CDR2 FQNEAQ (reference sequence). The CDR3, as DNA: TGTGCCAGCAGCTTCGCGGGGGGCCATGAGCAGTTCTTC. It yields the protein CASSFAGGHEQFF.

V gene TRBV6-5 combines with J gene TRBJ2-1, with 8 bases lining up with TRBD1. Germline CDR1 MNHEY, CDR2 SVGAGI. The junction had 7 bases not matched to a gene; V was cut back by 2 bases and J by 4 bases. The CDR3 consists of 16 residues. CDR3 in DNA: TGTGCCAGCAGTTACACCGCCGGGACAGGATACAATGAGCAGTTCTTC. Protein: CASSYTAGTGYNEQFF.

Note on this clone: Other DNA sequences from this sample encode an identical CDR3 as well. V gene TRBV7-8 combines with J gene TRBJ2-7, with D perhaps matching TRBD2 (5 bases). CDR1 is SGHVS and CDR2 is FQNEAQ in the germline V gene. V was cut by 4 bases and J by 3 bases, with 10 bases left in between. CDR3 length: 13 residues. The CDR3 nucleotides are TGTGCCAGCAGCTCATCCCGGGGCTACGAGCAGTACTTC. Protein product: CASSSSRGYEQYF.

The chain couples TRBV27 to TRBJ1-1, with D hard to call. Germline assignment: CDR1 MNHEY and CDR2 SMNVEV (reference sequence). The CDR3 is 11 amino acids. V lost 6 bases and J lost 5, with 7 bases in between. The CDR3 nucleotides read TGTGCCAGCAGAACGATTACTGAAGCTTTCTTT. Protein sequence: CASRTITEAFF.

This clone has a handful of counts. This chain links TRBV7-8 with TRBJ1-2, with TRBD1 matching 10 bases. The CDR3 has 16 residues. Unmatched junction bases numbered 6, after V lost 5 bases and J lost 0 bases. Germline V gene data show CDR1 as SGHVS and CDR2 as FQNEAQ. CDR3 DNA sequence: TGTGCCAGCAGCCCCGGGACAGGGGCCACTAACTATGGCTACACCTTC. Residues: CASSPGTGATNYGYTF.

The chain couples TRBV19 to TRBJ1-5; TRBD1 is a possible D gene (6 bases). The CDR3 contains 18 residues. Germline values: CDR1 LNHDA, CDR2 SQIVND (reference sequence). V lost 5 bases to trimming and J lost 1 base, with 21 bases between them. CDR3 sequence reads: CASSASGGPRFSNQPQHF. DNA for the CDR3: TGTGCCAGTAGTGCGTCGGGGGGGCCCCGATTCAGCAATCAGCCCCAGCATTTT.

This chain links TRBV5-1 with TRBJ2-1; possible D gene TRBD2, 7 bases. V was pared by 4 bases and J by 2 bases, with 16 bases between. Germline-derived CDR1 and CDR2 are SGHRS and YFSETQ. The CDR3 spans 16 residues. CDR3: CASSPGAGEAYNEQFF. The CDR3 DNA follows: TGCGCCAGCAGCCCGGGGGCGGGAGAAGCCTACAATGAGCAGTTCTTC.

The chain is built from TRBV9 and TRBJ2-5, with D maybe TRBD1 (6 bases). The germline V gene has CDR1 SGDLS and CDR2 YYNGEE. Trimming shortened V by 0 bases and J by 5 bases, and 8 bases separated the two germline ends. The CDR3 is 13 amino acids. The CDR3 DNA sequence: TGTGCCAGCAGCGTAGGTACAGGGGAGACCCAGTACTTC. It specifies CASSVGTGETQYF.

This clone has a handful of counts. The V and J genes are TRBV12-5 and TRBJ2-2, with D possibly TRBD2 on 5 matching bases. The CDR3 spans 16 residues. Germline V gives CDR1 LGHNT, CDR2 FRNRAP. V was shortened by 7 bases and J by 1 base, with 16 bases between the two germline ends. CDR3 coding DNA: TGTGCTAGTGCTCCCCCGCGGGTAGGGAACACCGGGGAGCTGTTTTTT. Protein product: CASAPPRVGNTGELFF.

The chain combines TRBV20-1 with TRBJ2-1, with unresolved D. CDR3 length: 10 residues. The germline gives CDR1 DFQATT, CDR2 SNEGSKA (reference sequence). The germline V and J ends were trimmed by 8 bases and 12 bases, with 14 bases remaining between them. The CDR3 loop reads CSSPSPWQFF. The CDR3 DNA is TGCAGTTCCCCCTCGCCCTGGCAGTTCTTC.

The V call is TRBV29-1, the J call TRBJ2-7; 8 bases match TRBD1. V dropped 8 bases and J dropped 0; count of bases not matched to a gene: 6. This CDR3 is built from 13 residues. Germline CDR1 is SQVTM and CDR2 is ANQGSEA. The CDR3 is CSCGDRSSYEQYF. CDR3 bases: TGCAGCTGTGGGGACAGGAGCTCCTACGAGCAGTACTTC.

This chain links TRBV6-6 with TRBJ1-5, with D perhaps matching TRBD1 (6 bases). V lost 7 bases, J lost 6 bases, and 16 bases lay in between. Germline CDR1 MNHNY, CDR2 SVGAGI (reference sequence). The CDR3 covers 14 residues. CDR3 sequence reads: CASTLYREGQPQHF. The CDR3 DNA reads TGTGCCAGCACCCTATACAGGGAGGGTCAGCCCCAGCATTTT.

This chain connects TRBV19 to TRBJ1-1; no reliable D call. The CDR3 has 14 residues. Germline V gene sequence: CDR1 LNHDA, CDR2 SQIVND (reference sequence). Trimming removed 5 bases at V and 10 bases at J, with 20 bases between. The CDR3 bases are TGTGCCAGTAGTCCGTCCACTCTCAGCCTGGCAGCTTTCTTT. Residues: CASSPSTLSLAAFF.

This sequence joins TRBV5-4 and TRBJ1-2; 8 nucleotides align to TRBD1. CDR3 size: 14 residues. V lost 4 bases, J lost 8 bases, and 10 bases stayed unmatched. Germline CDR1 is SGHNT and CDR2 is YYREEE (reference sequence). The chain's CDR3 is CASSPDRGPLGYTF. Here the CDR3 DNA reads TGTGCCAGCAGCCCCGACAGGGGCCCCCTGGGCTACACCTTC. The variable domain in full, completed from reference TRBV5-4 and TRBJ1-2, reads ETGVTQSPTHLIKTRGQQVTLRCSSQSGHNTVSWYQQALGQGPQFIFQYYREEENGRGNFPPRFSGLQFPNYSSELNVNALELDDSALYLCASSPDRGPLGYTFGSGTRLTVV.

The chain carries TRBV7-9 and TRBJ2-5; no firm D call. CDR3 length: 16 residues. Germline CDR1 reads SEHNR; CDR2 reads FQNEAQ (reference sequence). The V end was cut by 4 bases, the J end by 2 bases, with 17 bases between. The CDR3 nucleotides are TGTGCCAGCAGCTCCAAAAGAGATTTGGGGCAAGAGACCCAGTACTTC. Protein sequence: CASSSKRDLGQETQYF.

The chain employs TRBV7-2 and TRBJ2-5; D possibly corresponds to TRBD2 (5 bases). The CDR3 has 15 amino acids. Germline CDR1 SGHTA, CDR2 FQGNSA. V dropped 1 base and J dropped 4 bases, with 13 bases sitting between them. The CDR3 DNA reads TGTGCCAGCAGCTTAGGAATCACTAGTGGAGAGACCCAGTACTTC. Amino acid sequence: CASSLGITSGETQYF.